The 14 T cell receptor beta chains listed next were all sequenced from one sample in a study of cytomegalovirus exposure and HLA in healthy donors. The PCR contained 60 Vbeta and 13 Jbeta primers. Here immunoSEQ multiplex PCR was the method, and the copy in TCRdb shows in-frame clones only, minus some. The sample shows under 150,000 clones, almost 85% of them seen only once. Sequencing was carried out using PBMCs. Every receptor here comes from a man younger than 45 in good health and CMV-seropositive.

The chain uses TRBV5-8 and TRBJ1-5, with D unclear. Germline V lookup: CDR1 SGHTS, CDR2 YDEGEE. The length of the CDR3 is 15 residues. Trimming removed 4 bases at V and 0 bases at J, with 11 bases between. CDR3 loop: CASSPEGDSNQPQHF. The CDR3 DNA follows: TGTGCCAGCAGCCCCGAAGGAGATAGCAATCAGCCCCAGCATTTT.

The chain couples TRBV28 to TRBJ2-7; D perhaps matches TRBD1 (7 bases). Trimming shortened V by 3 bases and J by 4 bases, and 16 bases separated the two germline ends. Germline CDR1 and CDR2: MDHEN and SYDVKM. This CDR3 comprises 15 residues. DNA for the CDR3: TGTGCCAGCAGTTTGGTGGCAGGGGGGATGTACGAGCAGTACTTC. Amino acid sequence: CASSLVAGGMYEQYF.

CDR3 nucleotide sequence: TGTGCCAGCAGTTTCCCCGGGACTTCCCTTAAGGAGCAGTACTTC. Amino acids: CASSFPGTSLKEQYF. V is TRBV6-6 and J is TRBJ2-7; the D gene is possibly TRBD2 (6 bases). The V gene lost 4 bases and the J gene lost 7 bases, with 20 bases spanning the gap. The CDR3 is 15 amino acids. CDR1 and CDR2 from the germline V gene are MNHNY and SVGAGI (reference sequence).

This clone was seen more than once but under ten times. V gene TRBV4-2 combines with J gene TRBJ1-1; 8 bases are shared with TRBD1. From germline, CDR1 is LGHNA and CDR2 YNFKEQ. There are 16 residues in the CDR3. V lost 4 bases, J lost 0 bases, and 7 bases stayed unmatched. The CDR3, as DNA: TGTGCCAGCAGCCCCGTTTTGACAGGGGTGAACACTGAAGCTTTCTTT. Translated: CASSPVLTGVNTEAFF.

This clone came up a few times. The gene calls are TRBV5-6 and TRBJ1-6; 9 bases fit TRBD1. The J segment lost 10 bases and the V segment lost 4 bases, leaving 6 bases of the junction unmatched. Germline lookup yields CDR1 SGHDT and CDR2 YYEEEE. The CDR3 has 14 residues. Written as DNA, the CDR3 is TGTGCCAGCAGCCGAGACAGGGGGAGCTCACCCCTCCACTTT. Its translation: CASSRDRGSSPLHF.

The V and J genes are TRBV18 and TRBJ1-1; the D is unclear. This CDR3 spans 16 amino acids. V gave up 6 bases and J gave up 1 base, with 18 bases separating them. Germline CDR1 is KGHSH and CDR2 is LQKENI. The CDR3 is CASSNNQLTANTEAFF. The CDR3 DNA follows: TGTGCCAGCTCCAATAATCAGCTCACAGCGAACACTGAAGCTTTCTTT.

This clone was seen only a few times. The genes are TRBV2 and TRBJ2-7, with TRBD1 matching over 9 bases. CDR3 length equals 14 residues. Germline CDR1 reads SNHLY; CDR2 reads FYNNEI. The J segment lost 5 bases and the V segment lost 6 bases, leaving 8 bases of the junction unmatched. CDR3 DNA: TGTGCCAGCAGGGGGGACAGGGAACTAGACGAGCAGTACTTC. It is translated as CASRGDRELDEQYF.

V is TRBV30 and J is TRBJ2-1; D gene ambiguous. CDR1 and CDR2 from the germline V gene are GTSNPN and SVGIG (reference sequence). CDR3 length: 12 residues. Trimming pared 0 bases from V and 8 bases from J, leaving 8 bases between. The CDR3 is CAWSVLSYEQFF. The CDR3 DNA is TGTGCCTGGAGTGTACTTTCGTATGAGCAGTTCTTC.

The DNA of the CDR3 is TGTGCCAGTAGTATATCAATCGGGACATACAACACTGAAGCTTTCTTT. Protein: CASSISIGTYNTEAFF. The chain employs TRBV19 and TRBJ1-1; maybe TRBD1 (6 bases). Germline CDR1 reads LNHDA; CDR2 reads SQIVND (reference sequence). This CDR3 comprises 16 residues. The V and J ends lost 2 bases and 2 bases respectively, with 15 bases between them.

The CDR3, as DNA: TGCGCCAGCAGTGAGTCGATAGGGGAAGAGACCCAGTACTTC. Translation: CASSESIGEETQYF. The rearrangement uses TRBV10-1 and TRBJ2-5; a possible D gene is TRBD1 (5 bases). V was shortened by 0 bases and J by 3 bases, with 8 bases between the two germline ends. CDR1 is WNHNN, CDR2 SYGVQD, per germline (reference sequence). The CDR3 has 14 residues.

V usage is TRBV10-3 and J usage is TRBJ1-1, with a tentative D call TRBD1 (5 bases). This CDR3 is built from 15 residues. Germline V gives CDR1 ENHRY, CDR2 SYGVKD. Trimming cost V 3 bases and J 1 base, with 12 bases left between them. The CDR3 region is CAISDSGRANTEAFF. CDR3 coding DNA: TGTGCCATCAGTGATTCCGGCAGGGCGAACACTGAAGCTTTCTTT.

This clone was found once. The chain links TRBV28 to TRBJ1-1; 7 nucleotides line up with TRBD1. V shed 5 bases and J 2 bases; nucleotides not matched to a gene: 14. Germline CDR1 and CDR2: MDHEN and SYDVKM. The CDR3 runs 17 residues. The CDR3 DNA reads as TGTGCCAGCAGTCAATACCTGGGCCAGGGGGTAAACACTGAAGCTTTCTTT. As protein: CASSQYLGQGVNTEAFF.

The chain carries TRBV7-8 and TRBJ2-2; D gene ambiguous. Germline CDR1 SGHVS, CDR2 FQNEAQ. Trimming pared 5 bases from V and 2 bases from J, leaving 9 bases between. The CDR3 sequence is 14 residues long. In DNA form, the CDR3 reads TGTGCCAGCAGCCCGCTAAGAAACACCGGGGAGCTGTTTTTT. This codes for CASSPLRNTGELFF.

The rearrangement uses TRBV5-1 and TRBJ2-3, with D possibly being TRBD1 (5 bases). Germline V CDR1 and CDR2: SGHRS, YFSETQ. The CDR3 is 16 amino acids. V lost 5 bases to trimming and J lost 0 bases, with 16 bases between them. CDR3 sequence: CASRLQAAPSTDTQYF. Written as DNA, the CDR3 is TGCGCCAGCAGGTTACAGGCAGCCCCTAGCACAGATACGCAGTATTTT.